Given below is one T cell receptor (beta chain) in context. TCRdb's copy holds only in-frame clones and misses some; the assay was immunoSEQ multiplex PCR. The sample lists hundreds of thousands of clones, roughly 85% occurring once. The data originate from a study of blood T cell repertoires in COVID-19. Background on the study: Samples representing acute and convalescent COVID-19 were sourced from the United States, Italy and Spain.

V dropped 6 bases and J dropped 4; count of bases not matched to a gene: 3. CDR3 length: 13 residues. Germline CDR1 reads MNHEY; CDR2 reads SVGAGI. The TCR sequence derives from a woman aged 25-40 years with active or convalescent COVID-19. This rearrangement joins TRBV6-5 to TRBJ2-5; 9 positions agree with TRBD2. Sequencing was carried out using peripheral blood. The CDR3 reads CASRKAGGETQYF. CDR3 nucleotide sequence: TGTGCCAGCAGAAAAGCGGGAGGAGAGACCCAGTACTTC.